Listed below are T cell receptor beta chains from one sample, sequenced in a study of cytomegalovirus exposure and HLA in healthy donors. Libraries were prepared by immunoSEQ multiplex PCR; TCRdb keeps only in-frame clonotypes and omits some of them. Among about 120,000 clones listed, roughly 63% were seen once. The specimen sequenced was PBMCs. The receptors here all came from a man aged 40-55 years in good health and CMV-seropositive. Both conserved end residues are part of each CDR3. A D gene is named only where the DNA matches it firmly. Size tells how often a clone was seen (once, few, many) or the class of an expanded clone, and some rows leave it out.

d_gene,v_gene,abundance,j_gene,CDR3aa,CDR3nt
NA,TRBV30,NA,TRBJ2-3,CAWSRVFTDTQYF,TGTGCCTGGAGTAGAGTTTTCACAGATACGCAGTATTTT
TRBD1,TRBV10-1,NA,TRBJ2-1,CASSEAGTGKGASYNEQFF,TGCGCCAGCAGTGAAGCCGGGACAGGGAAGGGGGCCTCCTACAATGAGCAGTTCTTC
NA,TRBV6-4,NA,TRBJ1-5,CVLVTDKRPQHF,TGTGTCCTTGTGACAGATAAGCGGCCCCAGCATTTT
NA,TRBV27,NA,TRBJ1-6,CASRTPGLLNSPLHF,TGTGCCAGCAGAACACCGGGACTTCTTAATTCACCCCTCCACTTT
NA,TRBV6-6,NA,TRBJ2-3,CASSFWRGAGTDTQYF,TGTGCCAGCAGTTTTTGGAGAGGTGCAGGGACAGATACGCAGTATTTT
NA,TRBV5-1,once,TRBJ1-5,CASSPGQHSNQPQHF,TGCGCCAGCAGCCCCGGACAGCATAGCAATCAGCCCCAGCATTTT
NA,TRBV4-1,NA,TRBJ1-2,CASSQDPKSGGYTF,TGCGCCAGCAGCCAAGACCCTAAGTCGGGTGGCTACACCTTC
NA,TRBV11-2,few,TRBJ1-4,CASSSTRRRQKLFF,TGTGCCAGCAGCTCCACGAGGAGGAGGCAAAAACTGTTTTTT
TRBD2,TRBV27,NA,TRBJ2-7,CASSLGGTSGYEQYF,TGTGCCAGCAGTTTAGGAGGGACTAGCGGCTACGAGCAGTACTTC
TRBD1,TRBV12-5,NA,TRBJ1-2,CASGPLDRAGGYTF,TGTGCTAGTGGTCCCCTGGACAGGGCGGGAGGCTACACCTTC
NA,TRBV7-3,NA,TRBJ2-7,CASSPQGGYEQYF,TGTGCCAGCAGCCCTCAAGGAGGCTACGAGCAGTACTTC
NA,TRBV11-2,NA,TRBJ1-5,CASSLDQDQPQHF,TGTGCCAGCAGCTTAGACCAGGATCAGCCCCAGCATTTT
TRBD1,TRBV19,NA,TRBJ2-5,CASSISGTGTQETQYF,TGTGCCAGTAGTATCTCCGGGACAGGGACGCAAGAGACCCAGTACTTC
TRBD1,TRBV6-5,NA,TRBJ2-1,CATSRGLGNEQFF,TGTGCCACCAGCAGGGGGCTAGGGAATGAGCAGTTCTTC
TRBD1,TRBV27,NA,TRBJ1-3,CASSPAGQVAGNTIYF,TGTGCCAGCAGTCCTGCCGGACAGGTAGCTGGAAACACCATATATTTT
TRBD1,TRBV18,few,TRBJ2-6,CASSGQGASSGANVLTF,TGTGCCAGCTCCGGACAGGGGGCGTCCTCTGGGGCCAACGTCCTGACTTTC
TRBD2,TRBV9,NA,TRBJ2-7,CASSAQREGYEQYF,TGTGCCAGCAGCGCCCAGCGGGAGGGATACGAGCAGTACTTC
TRBD1,TRBV5-6,NA,TRBJ2-1,CASSLRGTGVNEQFF,TGTGCCAGCAGCTTGAGGGGGACAGGGGTGAATGAGCAGTTCTTC
NA,TRBV6-5,NA,TRBJ2-4,CASSYSYSPKNIQYF,TGTGCCAGCAGTTACTCGTACAGTCCCAAAAACATTCAGTACTTC
NA,TRBV29-1,few,TRBJ2-3,CSVIPPNRGTDTQYF,TGCAGCGTCATCCCACCCAACCGGGGCACAGATACGCAGTATTTT
TRBD2,TRBV7-9,NA,TRBJ2-2,CASSLRGGAGELFF,TGTGCCAGCAGCTTAAGGGGAGGGGCCGGGGAGCTGTTTTTT
NA,TRBV19,NA,TRBJ1-5,CASSTGVVNQPQHF,TGTGCCAGTAGTACCGGTGTAGTGAATCAGCCCCAGCATTTT
NA,TRBV6-5,few,TRBJ2-1,CASSYAQGPYNEQFF,TGTGCCAGCAGTTACGCCCAGGGCCCATACAATGAGCAGTTCTTC
NA,TRBV15,NA,TRBJ2-5,CATSRDLSPLANAGTQYF,TGTGCCACCAGCAGAGATCTCTCCCCCCTGGCCAATGCGGGGACCCAGTACTTC
NA,TRBV7-8,few,TRBJ2-5,CASANQETQYF,TGTGCCAGCGCTAACCAAGAGACCCAGTACTTC
TRBD2,TRBV5-1,once,TRBJ2-7,CASSLVLAGTYEQYF,TGCGCCAGCAGCTTGGTCCTAGCGGGGACCTACGAGCAGTACTTC
NA,TRBV7-8,NA,TRBJ2-1,CASSFAENSYNEQFF,TGTGCCAGCAGCTTTGCGGAGAACTCCTACAATGAGCAGTTCTTC
TRBD1,TRBV9,NA,TRBJ2-7,CASSPHDDRGLGEQYF,TGTGCCAGCAGCCCTCATGACGACAGGGGGCTAGGAGAGCAGTACTTC
NA,TRBV19,NA,TRBJ2-7,CASSNLGERQYF,TGTGCCAGTAGTAATCTTGGGGAGCGTCAGTACTTC
NA,TRBV4-1,NA,TRBJ1-2,CASSQDDGGPSYGYTF,TGCGCCAGCAGCCAAGATGACGGGGGGCCCAGCTATGGCTACACCTTC
NA,TRBV6-5,NA,TRBJ1-2,CASSYSEKFYGYTF,TGTGCCAGCAGTTACTCCGAGAAATTCTATGGCTACACCTTC
NA,TRBV19,few,TRBJ1-4,CASSWQAATNEKLFF,TGTGCCAGTAGTTGGCAGGCAGCAACTAATGAAAAACTGTTTTTT
TRBD1,TRBV7-9,NA,TRBJ2-7,CASSRGQGITYEQYF,TGTGCCAGCAGCAGGGGACAGGGGATTACCTACGAGCAGTACTTC
NA,TRBV6-1,NA,TRBJ1-1,CASSDRSGGNTEAFF,TGTGCCAGCAGTGACCGGTCCGGGGGGAACACTGAAGCTTTCTTT
TRBD1,TRBV2,NA,TRBJ2-3,CASSEDRGLTDTQYF,TGTGCCAGCAGTGAAGACAGGGGGCTTACAGATACGCAGTATTTT
TRBD1,TRBV6-4,once,TRBJ2-2,CASSVGQGAGELFF,TGTGCCAGCAGTGTCGGACAGGGAGCCGGGGAGCTGTTTTTT
NA,TRBV5-1,once,TRBJ2-1,CASSFYGGTGNEQFF,TGCGCCAGCAGCTTTTACGGGGGTACGGGCAATGAGCAGTTCTTC
TRBD1,TRBV6-1,NA,TRBJ1-1,CASSAYSYRGQGNTEAFF,TGTGCCAGCAGTGCATATTCATACAGGGGGCAGGGGAACACTGAAGCTTTCTTT
NA,TRBV6-5,few,TRBJ1-2,CASRRGGNYGYTF,TGTGCCAGCAGGAGGGGGGGAAACTATGGCTACACCTTC
TRBD2,TRBV11-3,NA,TRBJ2-1,CASSLEGTSFYEQFF,TGTGCCAGCAGCTTAGAGGGGACTAGTTTCTATGAGCAGTTCTTC
TRBD2,TRBV4-2,few,TRBJ2-3,CASSQGASGIRPDTQYF,TGTGCCAGCAGCCAAGGTGCGAGCGGGATTAGGCCAGATACGCAGTATTTT
TRBD1,TRBV10-3,NA,TRBJ1-5,CAISGRGNQPQHF,TGTGCCATCAGTGGCAGGGGGAATCAGCCCCAGCATTTT
TRBD1,TRBV2,few,TRBJ2-7,CASRGQSLPYEQYF,TGTGCCAGCAGGGGACAGTCCTTGCCCTACGAGCAGTACTTC
NA,TRBV7-3,NA,TRBJ2-3,CASSSPGAVTDTQYF,TGTGCCAGCAGCTCACCAGGGGCGGTCACAGATACGCAGTATTTT
TRBD1,TRBV14,few,TRBJ2-5,CASSQDTDRGTQYF,TGTGCCAGCAGCCAAGATACGGACAGGGGGACCCAGTACTTC
NA,TRBV5-1,NA,TRBJ2-7,CASSHAGDEQYF,TGCGCCAGCAGCCACGCAGGGGACGAGCAGTACTTC
TRBD2,TRBV9,NA,TRBJ2-3,CARGTSGSTDTQYF,TGTGCCAGGGGGACTAGCGGAAGCACAGATACGCAGTATTTT
NA,TRBV5-8,NA,TRBJ1-2,CASSLLVWGGYGYTF,TGTGCCAGCAGCTTGTTGGTGTGGGGAGGATATGGCTACACCTTC
NA,TRBV19,medium-sized,TRBJ1-1,CASSMGRNTEAFF,TGTGCCAGTAGTATGGGCAGGAACACTGAAGCTTTCTTT
TRBD2,TRBV4-1,few,TRBJ2-3,CASSQTLARGTDTQYF,TGCGCCAGCAGCCAAACACTAGCGCGAGGCACAGATACGCAGTATTTT
TRBD2,TRBV29-1,NA,TRBJ2-1,CSAIGASGNYNEQFF,TGCAGCGCCATAGGCGCTAGCGGGAATTACAATGAGCAGTTCTTC
NA,TRBV28,few,TRBJ2-7,CASSLRTAYEQYF,TGTGCCAGCAGTTTAAGGACAGCCTACGAGCAGTACTTC
NA,TRBV9,NA,TRBJ2-1,CASSVGLAGSYNEQFF,TGTGCCAGCAGCGTAGGGCTTGCGGGGTCCTACAATGAGCAGTTCTTC
TRBD1,TRBV5-6,NA,TRBJ1-1,CASSLFGGQEAFF,TGTGCCAGCAGCTTGTTCGGAGGACAGGAGGCTTTCTTT
NA,TRBV27,NA,TRBJ1-5,CASSLYLSGVQPQHF,TGTGCCAGCAGTTTGTACCTTTCAGGGGTTCAGCCCCAGCATTTT
TRBD1,TRBV29-1,NA,TRBJ1-1,CSVALRDSQGVGTEAFF,TGCAGCGTTGCACTGCGGGACAGCCAGGGCGTAGGTACTGAAGCTTTCTTT
TRBD1,TRBV19,NA,TRBJ1-1,CASSTSPLKTGWAFF,TGTGCCAGTAGTACTTCCCCCTTAAAGACAGGGTGGGCTTTCTTT
NA,TRBV19,NA,TRBJ1-1,CASSRAGGLKTEAFF,TGTGCCAGTAGTCGAGCTGGAGGGTTGAAGACTGAAGCTTTCTTT
TRBD2,TRBV9,NA,TRBJ2-1,CASSTLGLAGGYNEQFF,TGTGCCAGCAGCACCCTGGGACTAGCGGGGGGCTACAATGAGCAGTTCTTC
TRBD1,TRBV7-9,NA,TRBJ1-4,CASSLGQGAEKLFF,TGTGCCAGCAGCTTGGGACAGGGGGCCGAAAAACTGTTTTTT